This is a list of T cell receptor beta chains from one sample in a study of blood T cell repertoires in COVID-19. Here immunoSEQ multiplex PCR was the method, and the copy in TCRdb shows in-frame clones only, minus some. The sample holds 35,000 to 45,000 clones, approximately 80% seen once. The sequenced sample consisted of peripheral blood. The receptor set was obtained from a human donor in a cohort sampled during active COVID-19. CDR3s include the opening cysteine and the closing phenylalanine or tryptophan. A D gene is named only where the DNA matches it firmly. Clone size is shown for a subset of rows, as once, few, many or a class of expanded clone.

J gene: TRBJ1-3; V gene: TRBV5-1; clone size: few; D gene: -; CDR3 protein: CASSLEGQKGNTIYF; CDR3 DNA: TGCGCCAGCAGCTTGGAGGGGCAAAAAGGAAACACCATATATTTT
J gene: TRBJ1-5; V gene: TRBV2; clone size: -; D gene: TRBD1; CDR3 protein: CASRAGQGDQPQHF; CDR3 DNA: TGTGCCAGCAGGGCGGGACAGGGGGATCAGCCCCAGCATTTT
J gene: TRBJ2-2; V gene: TRBV10-3; clone size: -; D gene: -; CDR3 protein: CAANRDGNTGELFF; CDR3 DNA: TGTGCCGCCAACCGGGATGGGAACACCGGGGAGCTGTTTTTT
J gene: TRBJ1-1; V gene: TRBV2; clone size: -; D gene: -; CDR3 protein: CASSERLTNTEAFF; CDR3 DNA: TGTGCCAGCAGTGAACGACTTACGAACACTGAAGCTTTCTTT
J gene: TRBJ2-5; V gene: TRBV6-1; clone size: -; D gene: -; CDR3 protein: CASSEYLQPQETQYF; CDR3 DNA: TGTGCCAGCAGTGAGTATTTACAGCCTCAAGAGACCCAGTACTTC
J gene: TRBJ1-6; V gene: TRBV4-2; clone size: few; D gene: -; CDR3 protein: CASSQDSGSGSPLHF; CDR3 DNA: TGTGCCAGCAGCCAAGATTCAGGGTCGGGTTCACCCCTCCACTTT
J gene: TRBJ1-1; V gene: TRBV5-1; clone size: -; D gene: -; CDR3 protein: CASSSPGNEAFF; CDR3 DNA: TGCGCCAGCAGCTCACCCGGGAATGAAGCTTTCTTT
J gene: TRBJ2-7; V gene: TRBV19; clone size: -; D gene: -; CDR3 protein: CASTPGHMSYEQYF; CDR3 DNA: TGTGCCAGTACCCCGGGACACATGTCCTACGAGCAGTACTTC
J gene: TRBJ2-2; V gene: TRBV7-2; clone size: -; D gene: -; CDR3 protein: CASSGRNTGELFF; CDR3 DNA: TGTGCCAGCAGCGGGAGGAACACCGGGGAGCTGTTTTTT
J gene: TRBJ2-1; V gene: TRBV5-1; clone size: -; D gene: -; CDR3 protein: CASSLAGEGYNEQFF; CDR3 DNA: TGCGCCAGCAGCTTGGCTGGTGAGGGCTACAATGAGCAGTTCTTC
J gene: TRBJ2-1; V gene: TRBV11-3; clone size: -; D gene: TRBD2; CDR3 protein: CASTRGLAGDNEQFF; CDR3 DNA: TGTGCCAGCACGCGAGGACTAGCGGGAGACAATGAGCAGTTCTTC
J gene: TRBJ1-1; V gene: TRBV7-3; clone size: few; D gene: -; CDR3 protein: CASSSRGSGEAFF; CDR3 DNA: TGTGCCAGCAGCTCAAGGGGATCGGGTGAAGCTTTCTTT
J gene: TRBJ2-3; V gene: TRBV19; clone size: -; D gene: -; CDR3 protein: CASIIGYTQYF; CDR3 DNA: TGTGCCAGTATCATCGGTTATACGCAGTATTTT
J gene: TRBJ2-3; V gene: TRBV19; clone size: -; D gene: -; CDR3 protein: CASPRCGTSTDTQYF; CDR3 DNA: TGTGCCAGTCCAAGGTGCGGGACTAGCACAGATACGCAGTATTTT
J gene: TRBJ1-4; V gene: TRBV7-2; clone size: few; D gene: -; CDR3 protein: CASSLRPAQQEKLFF; CDR3 DNA: TGTGCCAGCAGCCTCCGACCGGCTCAACAGGAAAAACTGTTTTTT
J gene: TRBJ2-5; V gene: TRBV4-3; clone size: -; D gene: TRBD2; CDR3 protein: CASSQDPRELLETQYF; CDR3 DNA: TGCGCCAGCAGCCAAGATCCGCGGGAGCTGTTAGAGACCCAGTACTTC
J gene: TRBJ2-7; V gene: TRBV4-1; clone size: -; D gene: TRBD2; CDR3 protein: CASSQEPRLAGGPGGEQYF; CDR3 DNA: TGCGCCAGCAGCCAAGAACCAAGGCTAGCGGGAGGGCCAGGCGGCGAGCAGTACTTC
J gene: TRBJ1-2; V gene: TRBV12-3/TRBV12-4; clone size: -; D gene: -; CDR3 protein: CASSLGTGGYTF; CDR3 DNA: TGTGCCAGCAGCTTAGGGACGGGAGGCTACACCTTC
J gene: TRBJ2-7; V gene: TRBV7-9; clone size: few; D gene: -; CDR3 protein: CASSLGQGGYEQYF; CDR3 DNA: TGTGCCAGCAGCTTAGGGCAGGGGGGCTACGAGCAGTACTTC
J gene: TRBJ2-2; V gene: TRBV24-1; clone size: -; D gene: -; CDR3 protein: CATSAWAGLGTGELFF; CDR3 DNA: TGTGCCACCAGTGCCTGGGCAGGGCTGGGCACCGGGGAGCTGTTTTTT
J gene: TRBJ2-7; V gene: TRBV2; clone size: -; D gene: TRBD2; CDR3 protein: CASRGSRGRPLAGSGPYEQYF; CDR3 DNA: TGTGCCAGCAGGGGGTCGCGAGGTCGTCCTCTAGCGGGGTCTGGTCCCTACGAGCAGTACTTC
J gene: TRBJ2-1; V gene: TRBV30; clone size: -; D gene: TRBD2; CDR3 protein: CATSDGTSYNEQFF; CDR3 DNA: TGTGCCACCTCAGACGGGACTAGTTACAATGAGCAGTTCTTC
J gene: TRBJ2-5; V gene: TRBV7-2; clone size: -; D gene: -; CDR3 protein: CASSLDRAGETQYF; CDR3 DNA: TGTGCCAGCAGCTTAGATAGGGCAGGGGAGACCCAGTACTTC
J gene: TRBJ1-2; V gene: TRBV28; clone size: -; D gene: TRBD1; CDR3 protein: CASRTGQGSYGYTF; CDR3 DNA: TGTGCCAGCAGGACGGGACAGGGGTCCTACGGCTACACCTTC
J gene: TRBJ1-1; V gene: TRBV5-1; clone size: -; D gene: -; CDR3 protein: CASSLSGTLNTEAFF; CDR3 DNA: TGCGCCAGCAGCTTGTCCGGGACACTGAACACTGAAGCTTTCTTT
J gene: TRBJ1-2; V gene: TRBV9; clone size: -; D gene: -; CDR3 protein: CASSLASGGADGYTF; CDR3 DNA: TGTGCCAGCAGCCTGGCGTCGGGGGGCGCGGATGGCTACACCTTC
J gene: TRBJ2-7; V gene: TRBV6-5; clone size: -; D gene: TRBD1; CDR3 protein: CASSTGGFGYEQYF; CDR3 DNA: TGTGCCAGCAGTACAGGGGGCTTCGGCTACGAGCAGTACTTC
J gene: TRBJ2-1; V gene: TRBV7-2; clone size: -; D gene: TRBD2; CDR3 protein: CASSLYLAGADEQFF; CDR3 DNA: TGTGCCAGCAGCTTATACCTAGCGGGAGCTGATGAGCAGTTCTTC
J gene: TRBJ1-1; V gene: TRBV29-1; clone size: -; D gene: -; CDR3 protein: CSVAGINTEAFF; CDR3 DNA: TGCAGCGTTGCAGGAATCAACACTGAAGCTTTCTTT
J gene: TRBJ2-5; V gene: TRBV25-1; clone size: -; D gene: TRBD1; CDR3 protein: CASSDMTGGSETQYF; CDR3 DNA: TGTGCCAGCAGTGATATGACAGGGGGGAGCGAGACCCAGTACTTC
J gene: TRBJ1-2; V gene: TRBV9; clone size: -; D gene: TRBD1; CDR3 protein: CASSGGQGGIYGYTF; CDR3 DNA: TGTGCCAGCAGCGGGGGACAGGGAGGGATCTATGGCTACACCTTC
J gene: TRBJ2-3; V gene: TRBV27; clone size: -; D gene: -; CDR3 protein: CASSLLAPGAADTQYF; CDR3 DNA: TGTGCCAGCAGTTTACTAGCTCCTGGAGCGGCAGATACGCAGTATTTT
J gene: TRBJ2-7; V gene: TRBV5-1; clone size: few; D gene: TRBD1; CDR3 protein: CASSYGIGTGLYEQYF; CDR3 DNA: TGCGCCAGCAGCTATGGTATTGGGACAGGGCTGTACGAGCAGTACTTC
J gene: TRBJ2-5; V gene: TRBV2; clone size: -; D gene: -; CDR3 protein: CASSEPRDCHF; CDR3 DNA: TGTGCCAGCAGTGAGCCCAGGGATTGTCACTTC
J gene: TRBJ2-2; V gene: TRBV9; clone size: -; D gene: TRBD2; CDR3 protein: CASSPRLAGSPGELFF; CDR3 DNA: TGTGCCAGCAGCCCGAGACTAGCGGGCTCCCCAGGGGAGCTGTTTTTT
J gene: TRBJ1-1; V gene: TRBV11-2; clone size: -; D gene: -; CDR3 protein: CASKGWGETNPNTEAFF; CDR3 DNA: TGTGCCAGCAAAGGTTGGGGGGAAACGAATCCGAACACTGAAGCTTTCTTT
J gene: TRBJ2-7; V gene: TRBV2; clone size: -; D gene: TRBD2; CDR3 protein: CASSSGTSGRSNEQYF; CDR3 DNA: TGTGCCAGCAGTTCAGGGACTAGCGGGAGATCCAACGAGCAGTACTTC